The present T cell receptor (beta chain) was sequenced within a study of blood T cell repertoires in COVID-19. Background on the study: The study drew acute and convalescent COVID-19 samples from the United States, Italy and Spain. The analysed material was cDNA or gDNA that came from T cells, B-cell-depleted T cells, or PBMCs.

The V gene end was trimmed by 1 base and the J gene end by 7 bases; junction bases not matched to a gene: 10. The CDR3 loop spans 16 amino acids. The V gene's germline CDR1 is MNHEY and CDR2 SVGEGT. The authors' processing: Amplification with reference gene primers provided the estimates of nucleated cell counts. Sequencing was performed with immunoSEQ multiplex PCR; in TCRdb, only in-frame clones are kept and a portion is missing. V, J and clone size reflect that table, while D and trimming were determined from the DNA. The sample holds approximately 240,000 clones; 88% are singletons and the top ten take around 2%.

Sequenced sample: peripheral blood. This receptor was identified in a woman in her thirties or forties who had recovered from COVID-19. The rearrangement links TRBV6-2 or TRBV6-3 to TRBJ2-3; 8 positions agree with TRBD2. CDR3 bases: TGTGCCAGCAGTTACTTATTAACTAGCGGAAGGCATACGCAGTATTTT. It codes for CASSYLLTSGRHTQYF.